This T cell receptor (beta chain) was observed in a study of cytomegalovirus exposure and HLA in healthy donors. Primers for the PCR totalled 60 Vbeta and 13 Jbeta. Using immunoSEQ multiplex PCR, the repertoire was profiled, and TCRdb retains in-frame clones only, with some absent. Found here are approximately 100,000 clones, roughly two thirds of them singletons; the top ten hold 1.2%. Deletions cut 2 bases from V and 4 bases from J, with 15 bases between. There are 15 residues in the CDR3. Germline V gene data show CDR1 as KGHSH and CDR2 as LQKENI. The genes are TRBV18 and TRBJ2-7, with TRBD2 as a possible D gene (6 bases). Sequenced material: PBMCs. This clonotype was obtained from a female donor in good health and CMV-seronegative. CDR3 nucleotide sequence: TGTGCCAGCTCACCAGGGCGAGGGACTGAATACGAGCAGTACTTC. Translation: CASSPGRGTEYEQYF.